Listed below are T cell receptor beta chains from one sample, sequenced in a study of human thymus T cells. Only in-frame clones appear in the TCRdb table, and some are missing; sequencing was by immunoSEQ multiplex PCR. The table shows tens of thousands of clones, with around 95% occurring only once. The sample comprised thymus tissue. These TCRs come from a girl in the first two years of life with a congenital heart defect but otherwise immunologically healthy. Each CDR3 is given with its conserved first and last residue. Each record gives: J gene, D gene, clone size, V gene, CDR3 DNA, CDR3 protein. A D gene is named only where the DNA matches it firmly. Size is stated for part of the rows, as once, few or many counts, or as a class when the clone is expanded.

>TRBJ2-1|NA|NA|TRBV29-1
TGCAGCGTTGGAGCCCAGAGGTTATGTCCCCCTAATGAGCAGTTCTTC
CSVGAQRLCPPNEQFF
>TRBJ1-2|NA|NA|TRBV6-5
TGTGCCAGCACCACGACTGGGTATGGCTACACCTTC
CASTTTGYGYTF
>TRBJ2-3|NA|NA|TRBV12-5
TGTGCTAGTGGTTTTCACCACGGGGGAGGCACAGATACGCAGTATTTT
CASGFHHGGGTDTQYF
>TRBJ2-5|NA|NA|TRBV7-3
TGTGCCAGCAAGCTTTTGGGGTACCAAGAGACCCAGTACTTC
CASKLLGYQETQYF
>TRBJ2-2|NA|NA|TRBV30
TGTGCCTGGAATCTGCAGGGGACCGGGGAGCTGTTTTTT
CAWNLQGTGELFF
>TRBJ2-3|NA|NA|TRBV7-6
TGTGCCAGCAGCACCCAGGCAGGCGGGGTAGTCACAGATACGCAGTATTTT
CASSTQAGGVVTDTQYF
>TRBJ1-2|NA|once|TRBV2
TGTGCCACCCAAGAACAACGTCGGAACTATGGCTACACCTTC
CATQEQRRNYGYTF
>TRBJ2-5|NA|NA|TRBV5-1
TGCGCCAGCAGCTTCGGGGGCCGGGAGACCCAGTACTTC
CASSFGGRETQYF
>TRBJ2-1|TRBD2|once|TRBV5-1
TGCGCCAGCAGCTCCCACCCCAGCGGGAACTCCTACAATGAGCAGTTCTTC
CASSSHPSGNSYNEQFF
>TRBJ1-5|NA|NA|TRBV28
TGTGCCAGCAGTTTGCGGGATACCCCCATTGGGCCCCAGCATTTT
CASSLRDTPIGPQHF
>TRBJ2-6|NA|NA|TRBV7-3
TGTGCCAGCAGCTCCCAAGGTTCCGGAATGGCTGGGGCCAACGTCCTGACTTTC
CASSSQGSGMAGANVLTF
>TRBJ2-2|TRBD1|NA|TRBV19
TGTGCCAGTATCCCCAGAACGACAGGGACGAACACCGGGGAGCTGTTTTTT
CASIPRTTGTNTGELFF
>TRBJ2-7|NA|NA|TRBV18
TGTGCCAGCTCACCAGTCAGCTTTATCTACGAGCAGTACTTC
CASSPVSFIYEQYF
>TRBJ2-7|NA|NA|TRBV6-6
TGTGCCAGCAGTTACAGGAATACAGGTTCTTCCTACGAGCAGTACTTC
CASSYRNTGSSYEQYF
>TRBJ2-2|NA|NA|TRBV4-3
TGCGCCAGCAGCCAAGAACGGACTAGTTGGGGGCGAACCGGGGAGCTGTTTTTT
CASSQERTSWGRTGELFF
>TRBJ1-5|NA|NA|TRBV18
TGTGCCAGCGCCAGCCTCCATCAGCCCCAGCATTTT
CASASLHQPQHF
>TRBJ1-2|NA|NA|TRBV5-1
TGCGCCAGCAGCTTGGTGGCAGGGAGGTATGGCTACACCTTC
CASSLVAGRYGYTF
>TRBJ2-6|NA|NA|TRBV10-3
TGTGCCATCAGTGAGCCCCCGCCAGGGCTGGGGGCCAACGTCCTGACTTTC
CAISEPPPGLGANVLTF
>TRBJ2-3|TRBD2|NA|TRBV7-8
TGTGCCAGCAGCTTGGTAGCGGGAGGTGCAGATACGCAGTATTTT
CASSLVAGGADTQYF
>TRBJ1-4|NA|few|TRBV7-9
TGTGCCAGCAGCCTACATGGTACGGAGTATGCAACTAATGAAAAACTGTTTTTT
CASSLHGTEYATNEKLFF
>TRBJ2-7|NA|NA|TRBV14
TGTGCCAGCAGCCACCATTCGGGGGAGCAGTACTTC
CASSHHSGEQYF
>TRBJ2-1|TRBD2|NA|TRBV30
TGTGCCTGGAGTATTTGCGGGCGGGAGGAGGTAGCTTACAATGAGCAGTTCTTC
CAWSICGREEVAYNEQFF
>TRBJ2-2|NA|NA|TRBV6-1
TGTGCCAGCAGGGGGGGCTTGAACACCGGGGAGCTGTTTTTT
CASRGGLNTGELFF
>TRBJ2-2|TRBD1|NA|TRBV4-3
TGCGCCAGCAGCCAGATTGGACAGGGGGCGAACACCGGGGAGCTGTTTTTT
CASSQIGQGANTGELFF
>TRBJ1-1|NA|NA|TRBV27
TGTGCCAGCATATGGAACACTGAAGCTTTCTTT
CASIWNTEAFF
>TRBJ1-4|NA|NA|TRBV6-6
TGTGCCAGCCGGGACGGGGGAAGGTCGGAAAAACTGTTTTTT
CASRDGGRSEKLFF
>TRBJ1-4|TRBD1|NA|TRBV6-1
TGTGCCAGCAGTGTACAGGGGGCAAGAGAACTGTTTTTT
CASSVQGARELFF
>TRBJ2-1|TRBD1|NA|TRBV6-5
TGTGCCAGCAGCACCAGGGACAGGGGGGCCGAGCAGTTCTTC
CASSTRDRGAEQFF
>TRBJ2-1|TRBD2|NA|TRBV7-9
TGTGCCAGCATCCGCGCCGGGGGGTTCTCCTACAATGAGCAGTTCTTC
CASIRAGGFSYNEQFF
>TRBJ1-3|TRBD1|NA|TRBV5-4
TGTGCCAGCAGCTCGGGACAGGGGGCTGGAAACACCATATATTTT
CASSSGQGAGNTIYF
>TRBJ2-1|TRBD2|NA|TRBV9
TGTGCCAGCAGCGTAGGGTGGGAGGGGCACAATGAGCAGTTCTTC
CASSVGWEGHNEQFF
>TRBJ1-2|NA|NA|TRBV11-1
TGTGCCAGCAGCCCGAGCCATAGGAGGCCCTACTATGGCTACACCTTC
CASSPSHRRPYYGYTF
>TRBJ2-6|NA|NA|TRBV27
TGTGCCAGCAGTTCCCAGACAGGCTCTGGGGCCAACGTCCTGACTTTC
CASSSQTGSGANVLTF
>TRBJ2-6|NA|NA|TRBV5-1
TGCGCCACCGGGGGGCCAGAGGTTGCTGGGGCCAACGTCCTGACTTTC
CATGGPEVAGANVLTF
>TRBJ2-2|TRBD2|NA|TRBV9
TGTGCCAGCAGCGTACCTCAGCGGGAGGGCCCTGGGGAGCTGTTTTTT
CASSVPQREGPGELFF
>TRBJ2-6|NA|NA|TRBV27
TGTGCCAGCGGCCCGGTAATCCGCTCTGGGGCCAACGTCCTGACTTTC
CASGPVIRSGANVLTF
>TRBJ2-5|NA|NA|TRBV6-6
TGTGCCAGCAGTTTCAGGGTACAAGAGACCCAGTACTTC
CASSFRVQETQYF
>TRBJ2-7|TRBD1|NA|TRBV14
TGTGCCAGCAGCGAAATGGGGACAGGGGGCCCCTACGAGCAGTACTTC
CASSEMGTGGPYEQYF
>TRBJ2-3|NA|NA|TRBV7-3
TGTGCCAGCAGCTCCGAGATAGGGGGTACGCAGTATTTT
CASSSEIGGTQYF
>TRBJ2-5|NA|NA|TRBV28
TGTGCCAGCAGTCCGCGGACATCTCAAGAGACCCAGTACTTC
CASSPRTSQETQYF
>TRBJ2-1|NA|NA|TRBV28
TGTGCCAGCAGTTTATGGACAGGCAGCTCCTACAATGAGCAGTTCTTC
CASSLWTGSSYNEQFF
>TRBJ1-1|NA|NA|TRBV28
TGTGCCAGCACCGTTACAGGGACCCGAGGCACTGAAGCTTTCTTT
CASTVTGTRGTEAFF
>TRBJ2-5|NA|NA|TRBV7-2
TGTGCCAGCAGCTTAGGAAACCACGCAGAGACCCAGTACTTC
CASSLGNHAETQYF
>TRBJ2-7|TRBD1|NA|TRBV4-2
TGTGCCAGCAGCCCCCCGAAAGGGGGGACAGGGGCCCTAAGCTCCTACGAGCAGTACTTC
CASSPPKGGTGALSSYEQYF
>TRBJ2-2|TRBD1|NA|TRBV7-9
TGTGCCAGCAGCCCCGACAGGGGCGGAGGGACCGGGGAGCTGTTTTTT
CASSPDRGGGTGELFF
>TRBJ2-1|TRBD2|NA|TRBV7-9
TGTGCCAGCAGCCTTAGCGGGGGGAATGAGCAGTTCTTC
CASSLSGGNEQFF
>TRBJ1-1|NA|NA|TRBV5-1
TGCGCCAGCAGCTGGGGCTGGGCGGTCGGGAACACTGAAGCTTTCTTT
CASSWGWAVGNTEAFF
>TRBJ2-3|TRBD2|NA|TRBV9
TGTGCCAGCAGCCCATGGACTAGCGGGAGGGATACGCAGTATTTT
CASSPWTSGRDTQYF
>TRBJ2-1|NA|NA|TRBV6-6
TGTGCCAGCAATATAGCAGAGAGTTACAATGAGCAGTTCTTC
CASNIAESYNEQFF
>TRBJ1-2|TRBD1|NA|TRBV27
TGTGCCAGCAGACCACGACAGGGTTGGGGGTCCTACTATGGCTACACCTTC
CASRPRQGWGSYYGYTF